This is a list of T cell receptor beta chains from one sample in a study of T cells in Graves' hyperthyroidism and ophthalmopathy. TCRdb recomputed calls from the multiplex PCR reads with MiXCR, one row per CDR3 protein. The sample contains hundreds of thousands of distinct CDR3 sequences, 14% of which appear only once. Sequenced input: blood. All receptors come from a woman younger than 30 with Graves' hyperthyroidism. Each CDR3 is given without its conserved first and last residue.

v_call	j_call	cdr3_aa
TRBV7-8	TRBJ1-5	ASSLVPDSNQPQH
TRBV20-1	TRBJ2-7	SASGRPYEQY
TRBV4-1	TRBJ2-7	ASSLKVSSYEQY
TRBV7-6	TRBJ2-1	ASSLIAGGSYNEQF
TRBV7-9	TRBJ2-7	ASSLTSLDEQY
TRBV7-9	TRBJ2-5	ASSLPRGTGKEETQY
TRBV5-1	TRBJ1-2	ASSLATTNYGYT
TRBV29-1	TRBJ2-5	SVGRPGVGETQY
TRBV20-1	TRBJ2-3	SVSTTSGLNTDTQY
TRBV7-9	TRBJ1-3	ASSGPDRPISGNTIY
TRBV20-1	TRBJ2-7	SASPTDVPYEQY
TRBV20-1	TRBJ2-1	SALGLAGGIIFNEQF
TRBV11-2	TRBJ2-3	ASSLGLATSTDTQY
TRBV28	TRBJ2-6	ASSIGSPLSGANVLT
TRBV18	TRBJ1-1	ASSHETGGTEAF